The sequence of this TCR beta chain was determined in a study of vaccination and CD4 T cells after COVID-19. Points on this clonotype: Its antigen is unidentified.

Cultured CD4+ T cell DNA was sequenced using the Oncomine TCR Beta short-read assay. TCRdb re-derived calls from the PCR reads in MiXCR, one entry per CDR3 protein. The data contain about 7,100 distinct CDR3 sequences, roughly 61% of them singletons. With 2 bases clipped from V and 2 bases from J, the junction kept 4 bases outside the gene matches. Looked up from germline, CDR1 is DFQATT and CDR2 is SNEGSKA (reference sequence). This CDR3 contains 16 residues. Treatment of the sample: roughly nine-day PBMC culture with coronavirus spike peptide pools or control peptides (ViraFEST assay). V is TRBV20-1 and J is TRBJ2-6; 9 bases are a match to TRBD1. This TCR was recovered from a human donor who had recovered from COVID-19. The material sequenced was CD4+ T cells from blood, cultured in vitro. This chain's CDR3 is CSARNRGRPGANVLTF. The CDR3 coding sequence is TGCAGTGCTAGAAACAGGGGGCGACCTGGGGCCAACGTCCTGACTTTC.